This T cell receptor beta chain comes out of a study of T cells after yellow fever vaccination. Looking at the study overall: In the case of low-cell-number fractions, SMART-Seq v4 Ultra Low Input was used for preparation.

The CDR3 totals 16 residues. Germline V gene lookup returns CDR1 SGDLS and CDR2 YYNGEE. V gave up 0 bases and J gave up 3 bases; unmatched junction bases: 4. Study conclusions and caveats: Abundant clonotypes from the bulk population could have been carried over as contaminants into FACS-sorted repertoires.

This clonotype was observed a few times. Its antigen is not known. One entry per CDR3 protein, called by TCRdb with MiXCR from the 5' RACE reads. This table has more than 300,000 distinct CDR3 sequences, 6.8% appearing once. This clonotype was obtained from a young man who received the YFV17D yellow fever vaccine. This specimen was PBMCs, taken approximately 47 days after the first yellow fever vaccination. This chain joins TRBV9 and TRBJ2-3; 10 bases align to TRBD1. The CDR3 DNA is TGTGCCAGCAGCGTAGGGGACAGGGGATTGACAGATACGCAGTATTTT. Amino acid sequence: CASSVGDRGLTDTQYF.